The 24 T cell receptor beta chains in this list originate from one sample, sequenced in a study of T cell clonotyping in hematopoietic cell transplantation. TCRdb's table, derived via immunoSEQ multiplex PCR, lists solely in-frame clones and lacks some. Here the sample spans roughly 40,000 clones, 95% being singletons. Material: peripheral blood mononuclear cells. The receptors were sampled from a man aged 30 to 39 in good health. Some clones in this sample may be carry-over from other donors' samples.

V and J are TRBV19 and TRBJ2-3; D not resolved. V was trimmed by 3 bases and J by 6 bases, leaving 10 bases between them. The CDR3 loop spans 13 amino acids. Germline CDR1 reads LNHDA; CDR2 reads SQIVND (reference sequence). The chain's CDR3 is CASSINTGDTQYF. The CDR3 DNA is TGTGCCAGTAGTATCAACACCGGCGATACGCAGTATTTT.

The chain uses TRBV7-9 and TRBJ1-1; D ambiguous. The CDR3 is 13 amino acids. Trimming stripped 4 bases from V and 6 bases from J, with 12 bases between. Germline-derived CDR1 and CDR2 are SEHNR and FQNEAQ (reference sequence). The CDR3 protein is CASSSSIDAEAFF. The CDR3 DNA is TGTGCCAGCAGCTCCTCCATTGATGCTGAAGCTTTCTTT.

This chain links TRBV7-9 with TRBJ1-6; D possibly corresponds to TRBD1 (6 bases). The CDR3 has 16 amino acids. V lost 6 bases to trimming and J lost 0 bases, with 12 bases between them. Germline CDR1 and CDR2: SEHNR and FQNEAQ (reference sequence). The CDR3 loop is CASRLGGSSYNSPLHF. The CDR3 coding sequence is TGTGCCAGCAGGCTAGGGGGGAGCTCCTATAATTCACCCCTCCACTTT. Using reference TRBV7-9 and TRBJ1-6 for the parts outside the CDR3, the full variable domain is DTGVSQNPRHKITKRGQNVTFRCDPISEHNRLYWYRQTLGQGPEFLTYFQNEAQLEKSRLLSDRFSAERPKGSFSTLEIQRTEQGDSAMYLCASRLGGSSYNSPLHFGNGTRLTVT.

In nucleotides, the CDR3 is TGTGCCAGCAGTTCGACAGGGGGCTGGAACACTGAAGCTTTCTTT. Protein: CASSSTGGWNTEAFF. The chain has TRBV7-8 and TRBJ1-1; TRBD1 matches at 10 bases. The CDR3 length is 15 residues. Germline CDR1 SGHVS, CDR2 FQNEAQ. The trim removed 6 bases at V and 1 base at J, leaving 5 bases unmatched.

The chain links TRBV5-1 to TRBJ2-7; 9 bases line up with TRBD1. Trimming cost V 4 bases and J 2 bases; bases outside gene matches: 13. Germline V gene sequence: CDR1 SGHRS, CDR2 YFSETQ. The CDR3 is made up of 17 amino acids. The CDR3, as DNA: TGCGCCAGCAGCCCACCCGGGACAGGGATAGTGACCTACGAGCAGTACTTC. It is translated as CASSPPGTGIVTYEQYF.

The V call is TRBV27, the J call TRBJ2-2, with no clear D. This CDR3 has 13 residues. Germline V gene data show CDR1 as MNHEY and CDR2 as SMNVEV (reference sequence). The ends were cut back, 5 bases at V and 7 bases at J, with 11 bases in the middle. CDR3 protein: CASSEKVSGELFF. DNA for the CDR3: TGTGCCAGCAGTGAAAAAGTAAGCGGGGAGCTGTTTTTT.

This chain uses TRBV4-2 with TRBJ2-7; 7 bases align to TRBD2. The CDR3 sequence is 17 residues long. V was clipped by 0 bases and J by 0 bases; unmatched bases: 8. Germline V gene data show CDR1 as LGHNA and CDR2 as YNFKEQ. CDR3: CASSQEVTLADSYEQYF. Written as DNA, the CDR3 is TGTGCCAGCAGCCAAGAAGTTACTCTAGCGGACTCCTACGAGCAGTACTTC.

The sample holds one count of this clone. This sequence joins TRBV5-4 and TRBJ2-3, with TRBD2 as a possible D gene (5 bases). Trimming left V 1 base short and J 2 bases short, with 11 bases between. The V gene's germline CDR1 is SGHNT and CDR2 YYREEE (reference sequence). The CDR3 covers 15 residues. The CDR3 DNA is TGTGCCAGCAGCTTGTACGGGGTGACCACAGATACGCAGTATTTT. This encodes CASSLYGVTTDTQYF.

CDR3 DNA sequence: TGTGCCAGCAGTGGTCTCGGGACTAGCGGATACAATGAGCAGTTCTTC. Protein: CASSGLGTSGYNEQFF. The J gene is TRBJ2-1, the V gene TRBV25-1, with 11 bases fitting TRBD2. Germline trimming cut 4 bases from V and 4 bases from J; bases unmatched to any gene: 6. The CDR3 has 16 residues. From germline, CDR1 is MGHDK and CDR2 SYGVNS.

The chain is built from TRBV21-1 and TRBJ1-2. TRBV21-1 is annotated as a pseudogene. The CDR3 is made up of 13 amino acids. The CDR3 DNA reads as TGTGCCAGCAGCATAAGTAGGAGCCATGGCTACACCTTC. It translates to CASSISRSHGYTF.

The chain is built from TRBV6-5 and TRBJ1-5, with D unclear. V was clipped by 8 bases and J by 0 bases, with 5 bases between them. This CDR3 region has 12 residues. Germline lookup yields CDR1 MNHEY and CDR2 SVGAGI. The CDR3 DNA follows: TGTGCCAGCTCTAATAGCAATCAGCCCCAGCATTTT. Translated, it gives CASSNSNQPQHF.

CDR3: CASSFGTGGSRRAFF. The DNA for the CDR3 is TGTGCCAGCAGCTTCGGGACAGGGGGTTCTAGAAGGGCTTTCTTT. The rearrangement links TRBV5-6 to TRBJ1-1; 11 bases fit TRBD1. V lost 2 bases to trimming and J lost 11 bases; unmatched junction nucleotides: 11. CDR1 and CDR2 from the germline V gene are SGHDT and YYEEEE. The CDR3 is 15 residues long.

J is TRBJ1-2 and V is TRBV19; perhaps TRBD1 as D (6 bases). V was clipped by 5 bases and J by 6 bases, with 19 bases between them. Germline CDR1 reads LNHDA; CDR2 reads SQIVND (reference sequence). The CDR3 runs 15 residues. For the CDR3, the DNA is TGTGCCAGTAGTTATCAGGGGAAAGGGGACCATGGCTACACCTTC. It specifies CASSYQGKGDHGYTF.

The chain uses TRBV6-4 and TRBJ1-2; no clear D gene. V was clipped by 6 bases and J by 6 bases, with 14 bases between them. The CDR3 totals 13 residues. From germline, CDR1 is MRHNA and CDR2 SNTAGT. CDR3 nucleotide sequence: TGTGCCAGCAGCCAGGACTCGGGGAATGGCTACACCTTC. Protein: CASSQDSGNGYTF.

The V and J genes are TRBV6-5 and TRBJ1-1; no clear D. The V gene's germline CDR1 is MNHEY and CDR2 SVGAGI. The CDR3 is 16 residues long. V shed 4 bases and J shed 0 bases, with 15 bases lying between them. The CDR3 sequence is CASSSLRTGMNTEAFF. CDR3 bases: TGTGCCAGCAGTTCCCTTCGGACGGGGATGAACACTGAAGCTTTCTTT.

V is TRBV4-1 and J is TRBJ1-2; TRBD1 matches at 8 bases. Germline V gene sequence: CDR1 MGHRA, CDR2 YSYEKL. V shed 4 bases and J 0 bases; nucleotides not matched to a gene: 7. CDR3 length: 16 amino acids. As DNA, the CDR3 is TGCGCCAGCAGCCTAGGACAGGGAGCAGCTAACTATGGCTACACCTTC. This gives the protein CASSLGQGAANYGYTF.

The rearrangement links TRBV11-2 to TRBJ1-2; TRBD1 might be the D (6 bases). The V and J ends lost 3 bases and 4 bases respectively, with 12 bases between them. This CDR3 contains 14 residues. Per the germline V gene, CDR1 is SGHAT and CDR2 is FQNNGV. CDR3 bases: TGTGCCAGCAGCTTGGGACATTCCTCCTATGGCTACACCTTC. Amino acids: CASSLGHSSYGYTF.

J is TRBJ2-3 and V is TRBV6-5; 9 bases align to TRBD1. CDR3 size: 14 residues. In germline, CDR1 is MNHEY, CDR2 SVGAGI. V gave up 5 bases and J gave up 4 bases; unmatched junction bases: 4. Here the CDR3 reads CASSHRGLADTQYF. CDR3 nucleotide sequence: TGTGCCAGCAGTCACAGGGGGCTGGCAGATACGCAGTATTTT.

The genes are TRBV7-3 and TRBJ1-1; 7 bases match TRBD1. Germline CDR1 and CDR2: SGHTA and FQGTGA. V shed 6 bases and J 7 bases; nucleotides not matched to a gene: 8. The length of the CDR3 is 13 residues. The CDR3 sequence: CASSAQGGGEAFF. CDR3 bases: TGTGCCAGCAGTGCTCAGGGGGGTGGTGAAGCTTTCTTT.

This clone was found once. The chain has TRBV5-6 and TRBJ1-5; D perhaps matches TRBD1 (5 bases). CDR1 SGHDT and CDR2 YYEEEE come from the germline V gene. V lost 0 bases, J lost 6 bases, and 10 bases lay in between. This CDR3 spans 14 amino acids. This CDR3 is CASSLEGTGQPQHF. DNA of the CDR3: TGTGCCAGCAGCTTGGAGGGGACGGGTCAGCCCCAGCATTTT.

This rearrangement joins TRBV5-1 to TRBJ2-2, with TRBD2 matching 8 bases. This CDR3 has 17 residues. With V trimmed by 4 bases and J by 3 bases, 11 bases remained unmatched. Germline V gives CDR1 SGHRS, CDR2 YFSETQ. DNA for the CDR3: TGCGCCAGCAGCCCGGGGGGGGGCGCGGCGGACACCGGGGAGCTGTTTTTT. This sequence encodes CASSPGGGAADTGELFF.

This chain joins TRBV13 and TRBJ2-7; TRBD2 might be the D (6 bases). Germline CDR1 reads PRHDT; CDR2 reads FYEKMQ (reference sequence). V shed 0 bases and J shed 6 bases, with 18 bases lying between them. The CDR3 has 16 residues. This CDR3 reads CASSLGSWGEISEQYF. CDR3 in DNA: TGTGCCAGCAGCTTAGGCTCTTGGGGGGAGATAAGCGAGCAGTACTTC.

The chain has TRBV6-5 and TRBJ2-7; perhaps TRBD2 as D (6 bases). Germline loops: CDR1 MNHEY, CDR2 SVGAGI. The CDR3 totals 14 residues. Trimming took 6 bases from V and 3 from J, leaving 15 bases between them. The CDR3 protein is CASSSSGSRYEQYF. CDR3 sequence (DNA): TGTGCCAGCAGCTCCAGCGGGTCCCGCTACGAGCAGTACTTC.

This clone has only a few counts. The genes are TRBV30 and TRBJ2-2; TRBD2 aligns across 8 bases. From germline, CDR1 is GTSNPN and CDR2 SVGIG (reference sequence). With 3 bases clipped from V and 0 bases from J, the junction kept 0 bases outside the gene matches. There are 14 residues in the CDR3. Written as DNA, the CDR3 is TGTGCCTGGAGGGGACTAGCGAACACCGGGGAGCTGTTTTTT. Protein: CAWRGLANTGELFF.